This entry lists 5 T cell receptor beta chains sequenced from one sample in a study of lymphopenia after photon versus proton radiotherapy. Some clones are missing from TCRdb's copy, which holds only in-frame ones; the method was immunoSEQ multiplex PCR. The data show about 53,000 clones, with around 88% seen just once and less than 35% held by the top ten. The source was peripheral blood, collected from a patient treated with photon-based radiotherapy. The receptors originated from a man aged 50 to 59 with gastric cancer.

V and J are TRBV6-5 and TRBJ2-1; no clear D gene. The V gene lost 6 bases and the J gene lost 3 bases, with 3 bases spanning the gap. This CDR3 comprises 11 residues. Looked up from germline, CDR1 is MNHEY and CDR2 is SVGAGI. This CDR3 is CASSNYNEQFF. For the CDR3, the DNA is TGTGCCAGCAGCAACTACAATGAGCAGTTCTTC.

The rearrangement uses TRBV30 and TRBJ2-7; TRBD2 matches 13 bases. Germline V gene sequence: CDR1 GTSNPN, CDR2 SVGIG (reference sequence). The CDR3 spans 13 residues. J lost 6 bases, V lost 2 bases, and 1 base had no gene match. The chain's CDR3 is CAWSRLAGGEQYF. The DNA for the CDR3 is TGTGCCTGGAGTCGACTAGCGGGAGGCGAGCAGTACTTC.

This clone has just one count. This chain joins TRBV9 and TRBJ2-4, with D possibly being TRBD2 (6 bases). V was clipped by 4 bases and J by 0 bases, with 17 bases between them. Germline assignment: CDR1 SGDLS and CDR2 YYNGEE. The CDR3 contains 17 residues. The CDR3 sequence: CASSPRAAGLAKNIQYF. DNA of the CDR3: TGTGCCAGCAGCCCACGGGCAGCGGGCTTAGCCAAAAACATTCAGTACTTC.

The gene calls are TRBV7-2 and TRBJ2-3; the D gene is possibly TRBD2 (6 bases). The CDR3 length is 15 residues. Germline-derived CDR1 and CDR2 are SGHTA and FQGNSA. Trimming shortened V by 4 bases and J by 4 bases, and 15 bases separated the two germline ends. The CDR3 DNA is TGTGCCAGCAGCTCACGGGTAGCGGAGTCAGATACGCAGTATTTT. This codes for CASSSRVAESDTQYF.

The chain uses TRBV27 and TRBJ1-1; perhaps TRBD1 as D (5 bases). This CDR3 contains 11 residues. Trimming removed 11 bases from V and 8 bases from J, with 15 bases in between. In germline, CDR1 is MNHEY, CDR2 SMNVEV (reference sequence). The CDR3 DNA reads as TGTGCCTCTCAGGGTCGGACCGAAGCTTTCTTT. Protein sequence: CASQGRTEAFF.